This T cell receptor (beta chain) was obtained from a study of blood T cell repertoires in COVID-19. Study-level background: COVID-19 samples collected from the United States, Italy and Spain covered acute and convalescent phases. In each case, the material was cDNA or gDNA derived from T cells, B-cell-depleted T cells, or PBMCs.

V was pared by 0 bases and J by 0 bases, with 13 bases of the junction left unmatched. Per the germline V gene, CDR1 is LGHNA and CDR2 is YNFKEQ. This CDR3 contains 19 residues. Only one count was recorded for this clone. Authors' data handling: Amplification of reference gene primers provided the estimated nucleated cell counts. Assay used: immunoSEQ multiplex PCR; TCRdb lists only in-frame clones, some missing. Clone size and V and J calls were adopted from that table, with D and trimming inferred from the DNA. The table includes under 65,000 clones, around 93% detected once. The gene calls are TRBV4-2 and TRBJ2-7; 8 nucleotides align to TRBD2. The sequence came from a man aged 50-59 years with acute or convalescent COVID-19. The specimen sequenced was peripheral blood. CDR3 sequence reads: CASSQEILLSGGNSYEQYF. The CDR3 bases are TGTGCCAGCAGCCAAGAGATCCTCCTAAGCGGGGGCAACTCCTACGAGCAGTACTTC.